This T cell receptor beta chain originates from a study of beta chain features in type 1 diabetes. About the research overall: No patient-donor differences in age, gender, total cells or subset yield.

Central memory, naive, regulatory and stem cell-like memory CD4+ cells were sorted by CD45RO/CCR7/CD25/CD127/CD95/CD27. Over 95% purity was reached by all sorted populations. TCRB transcripts that were expressed got sequenced, as all of the isolated RNA had been reverse transcribed. Assay used: immunoSEQ multiplex PCR; TCRdb lists only in-frame clones, some missing. The top ten hold under 4.5% of the sample, which has about 240,000 clones, 27% seen once. Germline trimming cut 4 bases from V and 6 bases from J; bases unmatched to any gene: 10. This CDR3 spans 17 amino acids. Germline CDR1 and CDR2: MNHNS and SASEGT.

Sequencing was done on a sample of central memory CD4+ T cells from blood. The source is a man aged 25-45 years in good health. The V and J genes are TRBV6-1 and TRBJ2-1, with TRBD2 matching 12 bases. The chain's CDR3 is CASSVPSGRAVGNEQFF. In DNA, the CDR3 is TGTGCCAGCAGTGTCCCTAGCGGGAGGGCCGTGGGCAATGAGCAGTTCTTC.